This entry lists 5 T cell receptor beta chains sequenced from one sample in a study of PD-L1 blockade in urothelial cancer. Time point reported: pretreatment peripheral blood. The assay was immunoSEQ multiplex PCR, and TCRdb's table has in-frame clones only and misses some. This sample has about 53,000 clones, with roughly 87% found just once. This sample comprised PBMCs, obtained around atezolizumab (anti-PD-L1) treatment. The receptors come from an older woman with urothelial cancer.

The chain employs TRBV11-2 and TRBJ2-7, with a weak D call TRBD2 (5 bases). V lost 6 bases, J lost 0 bases, and 6 bases lay in between. Germline V gives CDR1 SGHAT, CDR2 FQNNGV. There are 12 residues in the CDR3. The CDR3 DNA sequence: TGTGCCAGCAGTGGGAGCTCCTACGAGCAGTACTTC. Protein sequence: CASSGSSYEQYF.

The chain uses TRBV11-3 and TRBJ1-2; 8 bases are shared with TRBD1. J was trimmed by 5 bases and V by 1 base; bases with no gene match: 3. The CDR3 loop spans 14 amino acids. Germline V CDR1 and CDR2: SGHNT, YENEEA. This CDR3 is CASSLGDRGYGYTF. As DNA, the CDR3 is TGTGCCAGCAGCTTAGGCGACAGGGGATATGGCTACACCTTC.

This clone was seen once. This chain uses TRBV2 with TRBJ2-1, with a possible D match to TRBD1 (6 bases). The length of the CDR3 is 16 residues. CDR1 and CDR2 (germline): SNHLY, FYNNEI. V gave up 7 bases and J gave up 0 bases, with 16 bases separating them. CDR3 protein: CASIPTGSTSYNEQFF. The CDR3 DNA reads TGTGCCAGCATCCCCACAGGGAGTACCTCCTACAATGAGCAGTTCTTC.

The genes are TRBV19 and TRBJ1-4; TRBD1 is a possible D gene (6 bases). V shed 6 bases and J shed 5 bases, with 13 bases lying between them. Germline V CDR1 and CDR2: LNHDA, SQIVND (reference sequence). The CDR3 runs to 14 residues. In nucleotides, the CDR3 is TGTGCCAGTAGGGATGACAGGTCAAATGAAAAACTGTTTTTT. Translated: CASRDDRSNEKLFF.

This clone has a single count. The V gene is TRBV4-3, the J gene TRBJ1-5; D gene unclear. Germline loops: CDR1 LGHNA, CDR2 YSLEER. The V end lost 1 base, the J end lost 9 bases, and 10 bases lay between the germline ends. The CDR3 loop spans 13 amino acids. CDR3 region: CASSQGGEGPQHF. CDR3 bases: TGCGCCAGCAGCCAAGGGGGAGAAGGGCCCCAGCATTTT.